Presented here are 30 T cell receptor beta chains from one specimen sequenced in a study of regulatory T cells in long-lasting Graves disease. Building of the TCR beta libraries involved iRepertoire HTBI primers and Arm-PCR of CDR3 regions. A single record per CDR3 protein comes from TCRdb applying MiXCR to the multiplex PCR reads. Counted here are roughly 500,000 distinct CDR3 sequences, less than 25% occurring once; the ten biggest clones make up 7% to 9.5%. Time point: persistent/refractory GD, antithyroid drugs over 5 years with positive TRAb. PBMC-extracted RNA yielded the TCR library. The sample in question was peripheral blood mononuclear cells (PBMCs), obtained when the disease was refractory, from a patient treated with antithyroid drugs. These receptors were obtained from a female donor with Graves disease.

This clonotype was counted between two and nine times. The CDR3 is CASSQSGETQYF. CDR3 in DNA: TGCGCCAGCAGCCAGTCGGGAGAGACCCAGTACTTC. This chain joins TRBV4-1 and TRBJ2-5; no clear D gene. Trimming left V 3 bases short and J 4 bases short, with 6 bases between. There are 12 residues in the CDR3. Germline V lookup: CDR1 MGHRA, CDR2 YSYEKL.

With respect to this clonotype: A clone one base away is much larger, so this may be a read error. Here the CDR3 omits its conserved ending phenylalanine or tryptophan, so a read error is the likely source. This chain joins TRBV10-2 and TRBJ2-7; 9 bases agree with TRBD2. The CDR3 consists of 15 residues. Germline V gene lookup returns CDR1 WSHSY and CDR2 SAAADI. V was clipped by 6 bases and J by 0 bases; unmatched bases: 6. CDR3 residues: CASSRTSAYSYEQYL. The CDR3 nucleotides read TGCGCCAGCAGCCGGACTAGCGCGTACTCCTACGAGCAGTACCTC.

This clonotype was counted only a few times. CDR3 amino acids: CASRTALTYEQYF. The DNA of the CDR3 is TGTGCCAGCAGAACAGCCTTAACCTACGAGCAGTACTTC. This chain joins TRBV27 and TRBJ2-7; D is undetermined. Germline V CDR1 and CDR2: MNHEY, SMNVEV (reference sequence). The V and J ends lost 6 bases and 2 bases respectively, with 11 bases between them. This CDR3 region has 13 residues.

The V gene is TRBV19, the J gene TRBJ2-2; D is tentatively TRBD1 or TRBD2 (5 bases each). Looked up from germline, CDR1 is LNHDA and CDR2 is SQIVND (reference sequence). The CDR3 spans 18 residues. Deletions cut 3 bases from V and 1 base from J, with 18 bases between. The CDR3 coding sequence is TGTGCCAGTAGTATTCCGCCGACCGGGACGGTGAACACCGGGGAGCTGTTTTTT. Amino acid sequence: CASSIPPTGTVNTGELFF.

As regards this clonotype: With a much larger clone just one base away, this may be a read error. The chain's CDR3 is CASSSTPGGPEQYF. In nucleotides, the CDR3 is TGTGCCAGCAGTTCTACCCCAGGAGGCCCCGAGCAGTACTTC. The chain couples TRBV27 to TRBJ2-7; tentatively, D is TRBD2 (5 bases). Germline CDR1 is MNHEY and CDR2 is SMNVEV (reference sequence). The CDR3 is 14 amino acids. Trimming shortened V by 4 bases and J by 6 bases, and 16 bases separated the two germline ends.

This clonotype was seen many times. The chain uses TRBV28 and TRBJ1-2; D gene ambiguous. V lost 3 bases to trimming and J lost 5 bases, with 7 bases between them. The CDR3 totals 12 residues. Germline assignment: CDR1 MDHEN and CDR2 SYDVKM. The CDR3 DNA sequence: TGTGCCAGCAGTTTTTCGGTTTATGGCTACACCTTC. The encoded protein is CASSFSVYGYTF.

The V call is TRBV7-9, the J call TRBJ2-7, with TRBD2 as a possible D gene (6 bases). The CDR3 sequence is 11 residues long. V lost 5 bases, J lost 5 bases, and 7 bases lay in between. The germline V gene encodes CDR1 SEHNR and CDR2 FQNEAQ (reference sequence). The CDR3 DNA reads as TGTGCCAGCAGCCAGCGGGACGAGCAGTACTTC. This sequence encodes CASSQRDEQYF.

This clonotype appeared a few times. The chain links TRBV7-8 to TRBJ1-5; D remains ambiguous. There are 15 residues in the CDR3. Germline CDR1 SGHVS, CDR2 FQNEAQ. Trimming left V 5 bases short and J 0 bases short, with 11 bases between. CDR3 region: CASSPRPGSNQPQHF. In nucleotides, the CDR3 is TGTGCCAGCAGCCCCCGTCCAGGTAGCAATCAGCCCCAGCATTTT.

The rearrangement joins TRBV28 to TRBJ2-7, with 14 nucleotides matching TRBD2. CDR3 size: 16 residues. The germline gives CDR1 MDHEN, CDR2 SYDVKM. The trim removed 3 bases at V and 5 bases at J, leaving 6 bases unmatched. Written as DNA, the CDR3 is TGTGCCAGCAGTTTGTTGGGACTAGCGGGAGCCCACGAGCAGTACTTC. The encoded protein is CASSLLGLAGAHEQYF.

This clonotype was seen at least ten times. Mismatch with germline at one junction end may stem from a read error. The V and J genes are TRBV5-1 and TRBJ1-1; perhaps TRBD1 as D (6 bases). This CDR3 has 12 amino acids. The germline CDR1 and CDR2 sequences are SGHRS and YFSETQ. The chain's CDR3 is CASSEGDTEAFF. CDR3 in DNA: TGTGCCAGCAGCGAGGGGGACACTGAAGCTTTCTTT.

This clonotype was detected ten times or more. The V gene is TRBV6-2 or TRBV6-3, the J gene TRBJ2-2; 13 nucleotides match TRBD2. There are 19 residues in the CDR3. Germline V gene sequence: CDR1 MNHEY, CDR2 SVGEGT. Trimming removed 6 bases from V and 2 bases from J; junction bases left unmatched: 12. CDR3 in DNA: TGTGCCAGCAGCCCTGTCCCGGGACTAGCGGGGATTAACACCGGGGAGCTGTTTTTT. Its translation: CASSPVPGLAGINTGELFF.

The chain carries TRBV10-3 and TRBJ2-1; perhaps TRBD1 as D (5 bases). This CDR3 is built from 16 residues. Trimming cost V 3 bases and J 0 bases, with 12 bases left between them. CDR1 and CDR2 from the germline V gene are ENHRY and SYGVKD. The CDR3 is CAISDIGRASYNEQFF. The CDR3 DNA follows: TGTGCCATCAGTGATATCGGCAGGGCCTCCTACAATGAGCAGTTCTTC.

V gene TRBV5-1 combines with J gene TRBJ2-2, with D uncertain. Germline V gene lookup returns CDR1 SGHRS and CDR2 YFSETQ. This CDR3 contains 15 residues. Trimming pared 6 bases from V and 0 bases from J, leaving 12 bases between. The CDR3 sequence: CASTADGTNTGELFF. CDR3 in DNA: TGCGCCAGCACCGCCGACGGAACGAACACCGGGGAGCTGTTTTTT.

This clonotype was recorded a few times. The J gene is TRBJ2-7, the V gene TRBV9, with 10 bases matching TRBD1. This CDR3 spans 14 amino acids. The trim removed 4 bases at V and 5 bases at J, leaving 6 bases unmatched. From germline, CDR1 is SGDLS and CDR2 YYNGEE. In nucleotides, the CDR3 is TGTGCCAGCAGCATCCGACAGGGGGCCCACGAGCAGTACTTC. Amino acid sequence: CASSIRQGAHEQYF.

CDR3 nucleotide sequence: TGTGCCAGCAGCTCGCTAGCGGGCGCGCCCTACTACGAGCAGTACTTC. Protein product: CASSSLAGAPYYEQYF. The rearrangement joins TRBV7-9 to TRBJ2-7, with TRBD2 matching 8 bases. CDR3 length equals 16 residues. J was trimmed by 3 bases and V by 4 bases; bases with no gene match: 11. Per the germline V gene, CDR1 is SEHNR and CDR2 is FQNEAQ (reference sequence).

There are a few counts of this clonotype. The V call is TRBV29-1, the J call TRBJ2-6, with a weak D call TRBD1 (6 bases). Germline CDR1 is SQVTM and CDR2 is ANQGSEA. This CDR3 is 13 amino acids long. The V gene lost 7 bases and the J gene lost 2 bases, with 9 bases spanning the gap. CDR3 region: CSATGPGANVLTF. The CDR3 DNA reads TGCAGCGCCACAGGGCCTGGGGCCAACGTCCTGACTTTC.

The gene calls are TRBV20-1 and TRBJ2-7; D remains ambiguous. The V gene lost 3 bases and the J gene lost 5 bases, with 17 bases spanning the gap. The CDR3 contains 14 residues. The germline CDR1 and CDR2 sequences are DFQATT and SNEGSKA (reference sequence). The CDR3 loop is CSASARGAGDEQYF. CDR3 in DNA: TGCAGTGCTAGCGCCAGAGGAGCTGGGGACGAGCAGTACTTC.

This clonotype was seen ten or more times. The chain is built from TRBV27 and TRBJ1-4; TRBD1 is a possible D gene (5 bases). Trimming took 6 bases from V and 5 from J, leaving 19 bases between them. The germline gives CDR1 MNHEY, CDR2 SMNVEV (reference sequence). CDR3 length: 16 residues. This CDR3 is CASRTLGGTENEKLFF. The CDR3 DNA is TGTGCCAGCAGGACCCTGGGTGGGACGGAGAATGAAAAACTGTTTTTT.

This clonotype was seen only once. CDR3 DNA: TGTGCCAGCAGTCCCCTTGGACTAGCGGGAGGCTCCTACGAGCAGTACTTC. Translated: CASSPLGLAGGSYEQYF. This sequence joins TRBV12-3 or TRBV12-4 and TRBJ2-5; TRBD2 agrees at 14 bases. The DNA end is a closer match to TRBJ2-7, so the J assignment may be wrong. The length of the CDR3 is 17 residues.

This clonotype was counted many times. The chain is built from TRBV28 and TRBJ2-5; 7 nucleotides agree with TRBD1. The CDR3 consists of 14 residues. Germline V gene data show CDR1 as MDHEN and CDR2 as SYDVKM. Trimming cost V 6 bases and J 2 bases; bases outside gene matches: 6. CDR3 region: CASRPRDSQETQYF. CDR3 in DNA: TGTGCCAGCAGGCCCCGGGACAGTCAAGAGACCCAGTACTTC.

Note on this clonotype: It is likely a read error: a sequence one base away is far more abundant. The V and J genes are TRBV6-2 or TRBV6-3 and TRBJ1-5; possibly TRBD1 for D (5 bases). Per germline, CDR1 MNHEY and CDR2 SVGEGT. The CDR3 contains 14 residues. The ends were cut back, 4 bases at V and 4 bases at J, with 11 bases in the middle. The CDR3 spells CASSCPAGNQPQHF. CDR3 DNA: TGTGCCAGCAGTTGTCCCGCAGGGAATCAGCCCCAGCATTTT.

This clonotype was recorded at least ten times. CDR3 in amino acids: CASIFVSGRRLNQPQHF. The CDR3 DNA is TGTGCCAGCATTTTTGTCTCTGGACGGCGCCTGAATCAGCCCCAGCATTTT. J is TRBJ1-5 and V is TRBV28, with no clear D. The CDR3 runs 17 residues. The germline CDR1 and CDR2 sequences are MDHEN and SYDVKM. Between the trimmed V and J ends, which lost 7 bases and 4 bases, there was a span of 23 bases.

This clonotype showed up just a few times. This chain connects TRBV3-1 to TRBJ1-4; D uncertain. The V gene lost 0 bases and the J gene lost 3 bases, with 8 bases spanning the gap. CDR3 length equals 15 residues. Germline CDR1 is LGHDT and CDR2 is YNNKEL (reference sequence). CDR3 region: CASSQDSYSNEKLFF. The CDR3 DNA follows: TGTGCCAGCAGCCAAGACAGCTACTCTAATGAAAAACTGTTTTTT.

In its sample, this clonotype was seen a few times. The chain carries TRBV7-8 and TRBJ2-2; TRBD2 aligns across 9 bases. Trimming removed 1 base from V and 0 bases from J; junction bases left unmatched: 9. The germline CDR1 and CDR2 sequences are SGHVS and FQNEAQ. The CDR3 length is 19 residues. CDR3 sequence: CASSLVYRAGGANTGELFF. The CDR3 DNA follows: TGTGCCAGCAGCTTAGTCTATAGGGCGGGAGGGGCGAACACCGGGGAGCTGTTTTTT.

V and J are TRBV20-1 and TRBJ2-1; 11 positions agree with TRBD1. Germline V gene sequence: CDR1 DFQATT, CDR2 SNEGSKA (reference sequence). With 6 bases clipped from V and 7 bases from J, the junction kept 11 bases outside the gene matches. This CDR3 has 15 residues. CDR3 protein: CSASSRDRGWNEQFF. The CDR3 DNA reads TGCAGTGCGAGCTCCCGGGACAGGGGGTGGAATGAGCAGTTCTTC.

The V call is TRBV6-1, the J call TRBJ1-2, with D perhaps TRBD1 (5 bases). CDR3 length equals 13 residues. V lost 3 bases and J 8 bases, leaving 13 bases between the germline ends. The germline V gene has CDR1 MNHNS and CDR2 SASEGT. The CDR3 reads CASSDIGAWGYTF. The DNA of the CDR3 is TGTGCCAGCAGTGACATCGGGGCGTGGGGCTACACCTTC.

This clonotype was found many times. V usage is TRBV19 and J usage is TRBJ1-1; D not certain. Germline V lookup: CDR1 LNHDA, CDR2 SQIVND (reference sequence). This CDR3 spans 14 amino acids. V was shortened by 4 bases and J by 6 bases, with 15 bases between the two germline ends. For the CDR3, the DNA is TGTGCCAGTAGTAACGGGAACGAGGGCTCTGAAGCTTTCTTT. Encoded protein: CASSNGNEGSEAFF.

A word on this clonotype: This sequence may be a read error, since a much larger clone differs from it by one base. This chain's CDR3 is CAISDSTSGGTYEQYF. The CDR3 DNA sequence: TGTGCCATCAGTGATTCGACAAGCGGGGGTACCTACGAGCAGTACTTC. The chain employs TRBV10-3 and TRBJ2-7; 8 bases agree with TRBD2. The CDR3 totals 16 residues. Trimming cost V 3 bases and J 2 bases; bases outside gene matches: 9. Germline CDR1 ENHRY, CDR2 SYGVKD.

This clonotype was counted ten times or more. V and J are TRBV12-3 or TRBV12-4 and TRBJ1-6; no definite D call. Trimming shortened V by 6 bases and J by 8 bases, and 17 bases separated the two germline ends. This CDR3 spans 15 amino acids. CDR3 DNA sequence: TGTGCCAGCAGCCTAGAACCGGCCGGGTATTCACCCCTCCACTTT. Its translation is CASSLEPAGYSPLHF.

This clonotype was observed many times. V gene TRBV9 combines with J gene TRBJ2-7; no definite D call. The V end was cut by 0 bases, the J end by 3 bases, with 13 bases between. Germline loops: CDR1 SGDLS, CDR2 YYNGEE. CDR3 size: 15 residues. The CDR3: CASSVDGSLDYEQYF. The CDR3 nucleotides read TGTGCCAGCAGCGTAGATGGTAGTCTGGACTACGAGCAGTACTTC.